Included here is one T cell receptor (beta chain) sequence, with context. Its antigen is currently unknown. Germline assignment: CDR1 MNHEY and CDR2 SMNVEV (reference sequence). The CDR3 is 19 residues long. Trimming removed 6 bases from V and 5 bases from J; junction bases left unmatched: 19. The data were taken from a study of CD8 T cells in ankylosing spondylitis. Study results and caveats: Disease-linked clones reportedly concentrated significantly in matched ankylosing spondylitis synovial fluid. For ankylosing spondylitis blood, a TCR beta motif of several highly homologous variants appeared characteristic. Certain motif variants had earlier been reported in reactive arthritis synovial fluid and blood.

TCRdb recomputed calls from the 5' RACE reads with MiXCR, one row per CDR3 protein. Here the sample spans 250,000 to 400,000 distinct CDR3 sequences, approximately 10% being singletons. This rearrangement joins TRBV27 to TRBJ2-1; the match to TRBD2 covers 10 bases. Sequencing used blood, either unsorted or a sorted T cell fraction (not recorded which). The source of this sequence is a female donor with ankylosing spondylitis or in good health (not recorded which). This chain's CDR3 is CASRKVRGAGGLGDNEQFF. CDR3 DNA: TGTGCCAGCAGAAAAGTTAGGGGAGCGGGAGGGCTAGGAGACAATGAGCAGTTCTTC.